The 7 T cell receptor beta chains below all came from one sample that was sequenced in a study of OX40 agonist ivuxolimab in advanced cancers. The repertoire was sequenced with immunoSEQ multiplex PCR; TCRdb's copy has only in-frame clones and lacks some. The data hold tens of thousands of clones, with 80% to 90% observed a single time. This specimen was CD4+ or CD8+ T cells sorted from blood, taken in a trial of the OX40 agonist ivuxolimab. The receptors were gathered from an adult with an advanced solid tumor such as melanoma, head and neck, liver or kidney cancer.

The rearrangement uses TRBV14 and TRBJ2-7; D gene ambiguous. Trimming removed 1 base from V and 2 bases from J, with 12 bases in between. The CDR3 extends over 15 amino acids. Germline loops: CDR1 SGHDN, CDR2 FVKESK. CDR3 DNA sequence: TGTGCCAGCAGCCAAGTAACTGGAATTGCCTACGAGCAGTACTTC. Protein product: CASSQVTGIAYEQYF.

This sequence joins TRBV30 and TRBJ1-4; TRBD1 aligns across 9 bases. The CDR3 has 14 residues. V dropped 2 bases and J dropped 5; count of bases not matched to a gene: 3. Germline lookup yields CDR1 GTSNPN and CDR2 SVGIG (reference sequence). CDR3 loop: CAWSLGQGNEKLFF. DNA for the CDR3: TGTGCCTGGAGTTTAGGACAGGGGAATGAAAAACTGTTTTTT.

The chain has TRBV5-1 and TRBJ2-1; D gene ambiguous. The CDR3 is 15 amino acids. Trimming removed 3 bases at V and 0 bases at J, with 10 bases between. Germline CDR1 is SGHRS and CDR2 is YFSETQ. For the CDR3, the DNA is TGCGCCAGCAGCTCGGCAATGGGCTCCTACAATGAGCAGTTCTTC. Its translation: CASSSAMGSYNEQFF.

The table lists this clone with a count of one. The gene calls are TRBV5-1 and TRBJ2-5; TRBD1 might be the D (6 bases). V was pared by 4 bases and J by 2 bases, with 12 bases between. Per germline, CDR1 SGHRS and CDR2 YFSETQ. The CDR3 is made up of 14 amino acids. CDR3 region: CASSQGTLQETQYF. CDR3 nucleotides: TGCGCCAGCAGCCAAGGGACACTACAAGAGACCCAGTACTTC.

The chain uses TRBV4-1 and TRBJ1-5; TRBD1 matches 7 bases. CDR1 is MGHRA, CDR2 YSYEKL, per germline. The CDR3 is 14 residues long. V dropped 4 bases and J dropped 2; count of bases not matched to a gene: 2. The CDR3: CASSRQGGNQPQHF. The CDR3 region has the DNA TGCGCCAGCAGCCGACAGGGAGGCAATCAGCCCCAGCATTTT.

The rearrangement links TRBV2 to TRBJ2-7, with 9 bases identical to TRBD1. The trim removed 7 bases at V and 4 bases at J, leaving 8 bases unmatched. The CDR3 is 14 amino acids. Germline CDR1 SNHLY, CDR2 FYNNEI. This CDR3 is CASMEGQGIYEQYF. The CDR3, as DNA: TGTGCCAGCATGGAGGGACAGGGAATTTACGAGCAGTACTTC.

CDR3 sequence reads: CASTKANVLTF. DNA for the CDR3: TGTGCCAGTACTAAGGCCAACGTCCTGACTTTC. The genes are TRBV19 and TRBJ2-6; the D is unclear. This CDR3 has 11 amino acids. Germline V CDR1 and CDR2: LNHDA, SQIVND (reference sequence). Between the trimmed V and J ends, which lost 7 bases and 6 bases, there was a span of 4 bases.